What follows are 8 T cell receptor beta chains derived from one specimen sequenced in a study of blood T cells in healthy people across ages. The authors ran a second PCR of about 6 to 12 cycles using a sample-barcoded 5' primer and a J-beta primer mix. One entry per CDR3 protein, called by TCRdb with MiXCR from the 5' RACE reads. This sample has more than 1,000,000 distinct CDR3 sequences, with roughly 24% found just once. This same sample was also taken into another study, of T cells of mothers and their children.

The sample comprised blood. The source is a girl aged 2-15 years in good health.

This clonotype was observed a handful of times. It is likely a read error, because the conserved phenylalanine at the end of the CDR3 is missing. This sequence joins TRBV7-8 and TRBJ1-1; no clear D. Germline CDR1 and CDR2: SGHVS and FQNEAQ. This CDR3 has 13 amino acids. Between the trimmed V and J ends, which lost 7 bases and 5 bases, there was a span of 14 bases. The CDR3, as DNA: TGTGCCAGCACCCTAGAGTGGGCAACTGAAGCTTTCCTT. Protein: CASTLEWATEAFL.

This clonotype was observed a handful of times. The CDR3 bases are TGTGCCAGCAGTTTATACAGGGGTTACGAGCAGTACTTC. As protein: CASSLYRGYEQYF. The chain couples TRBV27 to TRBJ2-7; the match to TRBD1 covers 7 bases. Germline V CDR1 and CDR2: MNHEY, SMNVEV (reference sequence). The CDR3 covers 13 residues. Trimming at V came to 1 base and at J to 4 bases, leaving 1 base not matched to a gene.

This clonotype was counted only a few times. The J gene is TRBJ2-1, the V gene TRBV2; 10 bases fit TRBD1. The CDR3 runs 13 residues. The germline V gene has CDR1 SNHLY and CDR2 FYNNEI. The junction had 5 bases not matched to a gene; V was cut back by 7 bases and J by 8 bases. Here the CDR3 reads CASMGQGSYEQFF. DNA of the CDR3: TGTGCCAGCATGGGACAGGGGTCCTATGAGCAGTTCTTC.

The V and J genes are TRBV7-3 and TRBJ2-7; D is unresolved. Germline V gene lookup returns CDR1 SGHTA and CDR2 FQGTGA. The CDR3 sequence is 17 residues long. V was pared by 5 bases and J by 0 bases, with 20 bases between. CDR3 sequence: CASSPPSMETSSYEQYF. The CDR3 DNA follows: TGTGCCAGCAGCCCCCCCTCTATGGAGACCAGCTCCTACGAGCAGTACTTC.

This clonotype was observed a few times. The rearrangement uses TRBV29-1 and TRBJ1-1; the D gene is possibly TRBD1 (6 bases). CDR3 length equals 13 residues. Trimming cost V 6 bases and J 3 bases, with 14 bases left between them. CDR1 is SQVTM, CDR2 ANQGSEA, per germline. This CDR3 reads CSVRRWGHTEAFF. In DNA, the CDR3 is TGCAGCGTCCGACGGTGGGGGCACACTGAAGCTTTCTTT.

The genes are TRBV29-1 and TRBJ1-1; D ambiguous. The CDR3 has 15 amino acids. V was trimmed by 1 base and J by 3 bases, leaving 15 bases between them. From germline, CDR1 is SQVTM and CDR2 ANQGSEA. The CDR3 coding sequence is TGCAGCGTTGAAGGGGTGCTCGCGTTGGACACTGAAGCTTTCTTT. Protein: CSVEGVLALDTEAFF. Supplemented by reference TRBV29-1 and TRBJ1-1, the full variable domain reads SAVISQKPSRDICQRGTSLTIQCQVDSQVTMMFWYRQQPGQSLTLIATANQGSEATYESGFVIDKFPISRPNLTFSTLTVSNMSPEDSSIYLCSVEGVLALDTEAFFGQGTRLTVV.

This clonotype was counted only a few times. The V call is TRBV4-3, the J call TRBJ2-1; D not certain. The CDR3 covers 17 residues. Looked up from germline, CDR1 is LGHNA and CDR2 is YSLEER. V was clipped by 0 bases and J by 2 bases, with 14 bases between them. The CDR3 is CASSQDLLAVPYNEQFF. In DNA form, the CDR3 reads TGCGCCAGCAGCCAAGATCTTCTGGCGGTACCCTACAATGAGCAGTTCTTC.

This clonotype came up a few times. The junction departs from the called germline gene at one end, perhaps through a read error. This chain connects TRBV7-9 to TRBJ2-3; D possibly corresponds to TRBD2 (5 bases). Germline assignment: CDR1 SEHNR and CDR2 FQNEAQ (reference sequence). This CDR3 spans 13 amino acids. CDR3 protein: CAGSLGVEGTQYF. The CDR3 nucleotides are TGTGCCGGCAGCTTAGGTGTCGAGGGTACGCAGTATTTT.